The rows below give T cell receptor beta chains drawn from one sample of a study of radiotherapy plus CTLA-4 blockade in lung cancer. Sequencing was performed with immunoSEQ multiplex PCR; in TCRdb, only in-frame clones are kept and a portion is missing. The repertoire holds approximately 28,000 clones, with approximately 77% as singletons. Sequenced material: peripheral blood, taken from a patient treated with radiotherapy plus ipilimumab. Receptors originate from a human donor with non-small cell lung cancer that progressed on radiotherapy plus ipilimumab. Both conserved end residues are part of each CDR3. Each record gives: D gene, V gene, J gene, clone size, CDR3 protein, CDR3 DNA. D genes are given only for firm matches. Only some rows state a clone size, as once, few, many or a class for expanded clones.

d_gene: -; v_gene: TRBV7-9; j_gene: TRBJ2-1; abundance: -; CDR3aa: CASSPTPLYNEQFF; CDR3nt: TGTGCCAGCAGCCCAACCCCGTTATACAATGAGCAGTTCTTC
d_gene: TRBD2; v_gene: TRBV28; j_gene: TRBJ2-5; abundance: few; CDR3aa: CASSPRTSGAQETQYF; CDR3nt: TGTGCCAGCAGTCCCCGGACTAGCGGGGCCCAAGAGACCCAGTACTTC
d_gene: -; v_gene: TRBV5-5; j_gene: TRBJ1-1; abundance: -; CDR3aa: CASSLGLNTEAFF; CDR3nt: TGTGCCAGCAGCTTGGGTCTGAACACTGAAGCTTTCTTT
d_gene: -; v_gene: TRBV15; j_gene: TRBJ1-1; abundance: few; CDR3aa: CATSRGLEVDTEAFF; CDR3nt: TGTGCCACCAGCAGAGGACTGGAGGTCGACACTGAAGCTTTCTTT
d_gene: -; v_gene: TRBV7-8; j_gene: TRBJ2-3; abundance: -; CDR3aa: CASSLAGPTNTQYF; CDR3nt: TGTGCCAGCAGCTTAGCCGGACCTACAAATACGCAGTATTTT
d_gene: -; v_gene: TRBV28; j_gene: TRBJ1-5; abundance: -; CDR3aa: CASSIYRHFYSNQPQHF; CDR3nt: TGTGCCAGCAGCATATACCGACACTTCTATAGCAATCAGCCCCAGCATTTT
d_gene: TRBD1; v_gene: TRBV7-9; j_gene: TRBJ1-1; abundance: -; CDR3aa: CASSDGRDRAATEAFF; CDR3nt: TGTGCCAGCAGCGACGGCCGGGACAGGGCCGCCACTGAAGCTTTCTTT
d_gene: TRBD1; v_gene: TRBV5-1; j_gene: TRBJ2-2; abundance: -; CDR3aa: CASGGGQGRNTGELFF; CDR3nt: TGCGCCAGCGGTGGAGGACAGGGGAGGAACACCGGGGAGCTGTTTTTT
d_gene: -; v_gene: TRBV6-5; j_gene: TRBJ1-6; abundance: -; CDR3aa: CASRLVRKNSPLHF; CDR3nt: TGTGCCAGCAGACTGGTCCGTAAAAATTCACCCCTCCACTTT
d_gene: TRBD2; v_gene: TRBV7-2; j_gene: TRBJ2-1; abundance: few; CDR3aa: CASSKSGASYNEQFF; CDR3nt: TGTGCCAGCAGCAAGAGCGGGGCCTCCTACAATGAGCAGTTCTTC
d_gene: TRBD1; v_gene: TRBV4-3; j_gene: TRBJ1-5; abundance: -; CDR3aa: CASSFGTGVNQPQHF; CDR3nt: TGCGCCAGCAGTTTCGGGACAGGGGTCAATCAGCCCCAGCATTTT
d_gene: TRBD1; v_gene: TRBV14; j_gene: TRBJ2-5; abundance: -; CDR3aa: CASSQPGGRETQYF; CDR3nt: TGTGCCAGCAGCCAACCAGGGGGCCGAGAGACCCAGTACTTC
d_gene: TRBD1; v_gene: TRBV7-9; j_gene: TRBJ1-5; abundance: -; CDR3aa: CASSLTGGYNQPQHF; CDR3nt: TGTGCCAGCAGCTTGACAGGGGGGTACAATCAGCCCCAGCATTTT
d_gene: -; v_gene: TRBV28; j_gene: TRBJ1-2; abundance: -; CDR3aa: CASSLGDGVVGYTF; CDR3nt: TGTGCCAGCAGTTTGGGCGACGGGGTAGTTGGCTACACCTTC
d_gene: -; v_gene: TRBV29-1; j_gene: TRBJ1-1; abundance: -; CDR3aa: CSVEPSGDNTEAFF; CDR3nt: TGCAGCGTTGAACCCTCGGGAGACAACACTGAAGCTTTCTTT
d_gene: TRBD1; v_gene: TRBV29-1; j_gene: TRBJ2-7; abundance: -; CDR3aa: CSVVTGLATYEQYF; CDR3nt: TGCAGCGTCGTGACAGGGTTGGCAACCTACGAGCAGTACTTC
d_gene: -; v_gene: TRBV7-2; j_gene: TRBJ2-1; abundance: -; CDR3aa: CASSLVDWNNEQFF; CDR3nt: TGTGCCAGCAGCCTGGTGGACTGGAACAATGAGCAGTTCTTC
d_gene: TRBD2; v_gene: TRBV5-4; j_gene: TRBJ2-1; abundance: -; CDR3aa: CASSFSGTMYNEQFF; CDR3nt: TGTGCCAGCAGCTTCAGCGGGACCATGTACAATGAGCAGTTCTTC